The rows below give T cell receptor beta chains drawn from one sample of a study of shared clonotypes between healthy human individuals. The assay was immunoSEQ multiplex PCR, and TCRdb's table has in-frame clones only and misses some. The sample shows under 600,000 clones, more than 95% of them seen only once. The sequenced material came from naive CD8+ T cells sorted from blood. Source of these receptors: a man aged 30 to 45 in good health. The CDR3 runs from the conserved cysteine through the conserved F or W. The D gene is left open where the match is weak. Some rows have no size entry. The others give once, few or many, or a class for an expanded clone.

TRBJ2-1 | TRBV7-9 | TRBD2 | - | TGTGCCAGCAGCTCTCCGGGACTAGCGGACAATGAGCAGTTCTTC | CASSSPGLADNEQFF
TRBJ1-1 | TRBV18 | TRBD1 | - | TGTGCCAGCTCACCTACGACAGGGCCCAAGCCTGAAGCTTTCTTT | CASSPTTGPKPEAFF
TRBJ2-1 | TRBV27 | - | - | TGTGCCAGCAGTTTAGGTTCTAGGCCCGGGGCTGAGCAGTTCTTC | CASSLGSRPGAEQFF
TRBJ1-5 | TRBV27 | TRBD1 | - | TGTGCCAGCAAGGAAGGACAGGGGAGGAATCAGCCCCAGCATTTT | CASKEGQGRNQPQHF
TRBJ1-5 | TRBV28 | - | - | TGTGCCAGCCAAGTTGGGCAGATGCCAGAGCGACAGCCCCAGCATTTT | CASQVGQMPERQPQHF
TRBJ1-2 | TRBV5-1 | TRBD1 | - | TGCGCCAGCAGCTTGACTTCGTCAGGGGGCGCGAGTCCTACAGGCTACACCTTC | CASSLTSSGGASPTGYTF
TRBJ2-7 | TRBV4-1 | - | once | TGCGCCAGCAGCCAAGTGCCTATTACCTACGAGCAGTACTTC | CASSQVPITYEQYF
TRBJ1-5 | TRBV7-6 | - | - | TGTGCCAGCAGCCCTGGGGCCCGGAGAAGCGAGCCCCAGCATTTT | CASSPGARRSEPQHF
TRBJ1-2 | TRBV13 | - | - | TGTGCCAGCAGCTTAGACCGAGGCTATGGCTACACCTTC | CASSLDRGYGYTF
TRBJ2-1 | TRBV5-1 | TRBD2 | - | TGCGCCAGCAGCTTGGGAACTAGCGAATACAATGAGCAGTTCTTC | CASSLGTSEYNEQFF
TRBJ2-3 | TRBV19 | - | - | TGTGCCAGTAGTATTGTGGGGGGAGATACGCAGTATTTT | CASSIVGGDTQYF
TRBJ1-1 | TRBV7-9 | TRBD1 | - | TGTGCCAGCAGCCGATCCCGGACAGGGCTGGGCACTGAAGCTTTCTTT | CASSRSRTGLGTEAFF
TRBJ1-2 | TRBV29-1 | TRBD1 | once | TGCAGCGTCCAGACAGGGGATGGCTACACCTTC | CSVQTGDGYTF
TRBJ1-2 | TRBV25-1 | - | - | TGTGCCAGCAGTGAAGGATCGCCCGCATGGGGGATCGGCGGCTACACCTTC | CASSEGSPAWGIGGYTF
TRBJ2-2 | TRBV9 | - | - | TGTGCCAGCAGCGGGTGGTACACCGGGGAGCTGTTTTTT | CASSGWYTGELFF
TRBJ2-2 | TRBV5-5 | TRBD2 | - | TGTGCCAGCAGAACCGGGACTAGCGGCCCCGGGGAGCTGTTTTTT | CASRTGTSGPGELFF
TRBJ2-7 | TRBV30 | TRBD1 | - | TGTGCCTGGAGTGAACCGACAGGGCAAGACTACGAGCAGTACTTC | CAWSEPTGQDYEQYF
TRBJ1-1 | TRBV27 | - | - | TGTGCCAGCAGCACAGGGATGAACACTGAAGCTTTCTTT | CASSTGMNTEAFF
TRBJ2-1 | TRBV25-1 | - | - | TGTGCCAGCAGTGACTTTGAGGGACCTCACCCCGACAATGAGCAGTTCTTC | CASSDFEGPHPDNEQFF
TRBJ2-7 | TRBV19 | - | - | TGTGCCAGTAGTCCAGCGGGCTACGAGCAGTACTTC | CASSPAGYEQYF
TRBJ2-7 | TRBV5-5 | TRBD2 | - | TGTGCCAGCAGCCTTAAACCAGGGAGCGGGGACGAGCAGTACTTC | CASSLKPGSGDEQYF
TRBJ2-5 | TRBV5-6 | - | once | TGTGCCAGCAGCTTGGTGGCCGAAGAGACCCAGTACTTC | CASSLVAEETQYF
TRBJ2-7 | TRBV29-1 | - | - | TGCAGCGTTGCAGGAAACTCCTACGAGCAGTACTTC | CSVAGNSYEQYF
TRBJ1-2 | TRBV5-1 | - | - | TGCGCCAGCAGCTTGAGGGAGGGTCATGGCTACACCTTC | CASSLREGHGYTF
TRBJ2-1 | TRBV4-3 | - | - | TGCGCCAGCAGCCAAGGCCAAGGGGCCTACAATGAGCAGTTCTTC | CASSQGQGAYNEQFF
TRBJ2-5 | TRBV7-9 | - | - | TGTGCCAGCAGCTCCCGGGGCAGGGTCGAGACCCAGTACTTC | CASSSRGRVETQYF
TRBJ2-7 | TRBV28 | - | - | TGTGCCAGCAGTCCCCTCCTCGGACTGAACTCCTACGAGCAGTACTTC | CASSPLLGLNSYEQYF
TRBJ2-1 | TRBV11-2 | - | - | TGTGCCAGCAGCTTAGTGGCTGGTGGCCAGCAGTTCTTC | CASSLVAGGQQFF
TRBJ2-7 | TRBV27 | TRBD2 | - | TGTGCCAGCAGTTTAGGGCGGGGGGACTACGAGCAGTACTTC | CASSLGRGDYEQYF
TRBJ2-7 | TRBV29-1 | TRBD2 | - | TGCAGCGTTGAATTGGGGGGGAGTTACGAGCAGTACTTC | CSVELGGSYEQYF
TRBJ2-1 | TRBV5-1 | TRBD2 | - | TGCGCCAGCAGCTGGAGCGGGGGACATGAGCAGTTCTTC | CASSWSGGHEQFF
TRBJ2-7 | TRBV29-1 | - | - | TGCAGCGTTGAACTGGGGCCCGACGAGCAGTACTTC | CSVELGPDEQYF